The 26 T cell receptor beta chains listed next were all sequenced from one sample in a study of blood T cell repertoires in COVID-19. Generated by immunoSEQ multiplex PCR, the TCRdb table keeps only in-frame clones and is missing some. The sample includes 25,000 or so clones, roughly 94% seen only once; the top ten take about 4%. The sequenced sample was peripheral blood. The receptor source for this set is a woman in her forties or fifties with active COVID-19.

The chain combines TRBV18 with TRBJ2-5, with D uncertain. CDR1 KGHSH and CDR2 LQKENI come from the germline V gene. This CDR3 is built from 14 residues. Trimming shortened V by 0 bases and J by 2 bases, and 7 bases separated the two germline ends. The CDR3 DNA sequence: TGTGCCAGCTCACCACCGAGTCCTCAAGAGACCCAGTACTTC. The encoded protein is CASSPPSPQETQYF. Using reference TRBV18 and TRBJ2-5 for the parts outside the CDR3, the full variable domain is NAGVMQNPRHLVRRRGQEARLRCSPMKGHSHVYWYRQLPEEGLKFMVYLQKENIIDESGMPKERFSAEFPKEGPSILRIQQVVRGDSAAYFCASSPPSPQETQYFGPGTRLLVL.

The chain recombines TRBV4-1 with TRBJ2-3, with 10 bases fitting TRBD1. This CDR3 is built from 15 residues. Germline trimming cut 4 bases from V and 4 bases from J; bases unmatched to any gene: 5. Germline lookup yields CDR1 MGHRA and CDR2 YSYEKL. CDR3 amino acids: CASSLPGTGADTQYF. The CDR3 DNA follows: TGCGCCAGCAGCCTGCCGGGGACAGGGGCAGATACGCAGTATTTT.

This chain connects TRBV19 to TRBJ1-6; 7 bases line up with TRBD1. The length of the CDR3 is 15 residues. Germline CDR1 LNHDA, CDR2 SQIVND (reference sequence). J lost 7 bases, V lost 4 bases, and 7 bases had no gene match. The CDR3 bases are TGTGCCAGTAGTACGAGAGGGGGCGAGAATTCACCCCTCCACTTT. Translated, it gives CASSTRGGENSPLHF.

CDR3 protein: CASSPNGPRTGELFF. In nucleotides, the CDR3 is TGCGCCAGCAGCCCGAATGGGCCCCGAACCGGGGAGCTGTTTTTT. This chain links TRBV5-1 with TRBJ2-2; no clear D gene. Germline values: CDR1 SGHRS, CDR2 YFSETQ. This CDR3 is 15 amino acids long. The V end lost 4 bases, the J end lost 5 bases, and 15 bases lay between the germline ends.

About this clone: Within the sample, other DNA sequences also encode this same CDR3. Here the CDR3 reads CASSFQGNTEAFF. For the CDR3, the DNA is TGTGCCAGCAGCTTCCAGGGTAACACTGAAGCTTTCTTT. This chain joins TRBV7-3 and TRBJ1-1, with D tentatively TRBD1 (5 bases). With 3 bases removed from V and 2 bases from J, the gap between germline ends came to 7 bases. Germline values: CDR1 SGHTA, CDR2 FQGTGA. This CDR3 is built from 13 residues.

The chain employs TRBV2 and TRBJ2-5; possibly TRBD1 for D (5 bases). CDR1 and CDR2 (germline): SNHLY, FYNNEI. The V end lost 7 bases, the J end lost 5 bases, and 14 bases lay between the germline ends. The CDR3 is made up of 13 amino acids. This CDR3 reads CASTTDRTETQYF. The CDR3 coding sequence is TGTGCCAGCACCACTGACAGAACGGAGACCCAGTACTTC.

V and J are TRBV10-3 and TRBJ2-7, with 9 bases that match TRBD1. Germline V CDR1 and CDR2: ENHRY, SYGVKD. The CDR3 consists of 13 residues. J gave up 3 bases and V 8 bases, and 5 bases lay outside the gene matches. The CDR3 coding sequence is TGTGCCATCGGACAGGGGAATGACTACGAGCAGTACGTC. Residues: CAIGQGNDYEQYV.

The J gene is TRBJ2-6, the V gene TRBV19, with D possibly TRBD1 on 5 matching bases. CDR3 size: 17 residues. V lost 6 bases and J 0 bases, leaving 15 bases between the germline ends. CDR1 LNHDA and CDR2 SQIVND come from the germline V gene (reference sequence). CDR3: CASSPRSQGSGANVLTF. For the CDR3, the DNA is TGTGCCAGTAGCCCAAGGAGTCAGGGCTCTGGGGCCAACGTCCTGACTTTC.

This chain connects TRBV3-1 (or the pseudogene TRBV3-2) to TRBJ1-5; 7 positions match TRBD1. The germline V gene has CDR1 LGHDT and CDR2 YNNKEL (reference sequence). Trimming took 3 bases from V and 6 from J; bases not matched to a gene: 5. The CDR3 runs to 14 residues. CDR3 sequence: CASSQTGLSQPQHF. The CDR3 nucleotides are TGTGCCAGCAGCCAGACAGGGTTATCTCAGCCCCAGCATTTT.

This chain links TRBV28 with TRBJ2-2, with 12 bases aligning to TRBD2. V was clipped by 6 bases and J by 6 bases; unmatched bases: 11. The CDR3 is made up of 17 amino acids. CDR1 MDHEN and CDR2 SYDVKM come from the germline V gene. The CDR3 loop is CASRGRTSGARPGELFF. The DNA of the CDR3 is TGTGCCAGCAGGGGAAGGACTAGCGGGGCTCGACCCGGGGAGCTGTTTTTT.

The V call is TRBV7-6, the J call TRBJ2-7; 8 bases fit TRBD2. V shed 4 bases, J shed 4 bases, and the junction held 9 bases outside the gene matches. Germline values: CDR1 SGHVS, CDR2 FNYEAQ. The CDR3 is 15 residues long. This CDR3 reads CASSSGSGIQYEQYF. CDR3 sequence (DNA): TGTGCCAGCAGCTCCGGTAGCGGGATTCAGTACGAGCAGTACTTC.

The rearrangement uses TRBV28 and TRBJ1-2; TRBD1 aligns across 8 bases. The germline CDR1 and CDR2 sequences are MDHEN and SYDVKM. This CDR3 has 14 amino acids. Losses at the gene ends were 3 bases for V and 5 bases for J; bases not matched to a gene: 5. The CDR3, as DNA: TGTGCCAGCAGTTTTACGGACAGGGTGTATGGCTACACCTTC. As protein: CASSFTDRVYGYTF.

This clone came up once. The chain carries TRBV27 and TRBJ2-7, with D perhaps TRBD1 (6 bases). V was pared by 5 bases and J by 0 bases, with 11 bases between. CDR3 length: 14 residues. Germline V gene data show CDR1 as MNHEY and CDR2 as SMNVEV (reference sequence). CDR3: CASSPGQPSYEQYF. CDR3 in DNA: TGTGCCAGCAGTCCCGGACAGCCCTCCTACGAGCAGTACTTC.

The chain couples TRBV19 to TRBJ2-5; 9 bases are a match to TRBD1. Germline lookup yields CDR1 LNHDA and CDR2 SQIVND (reference sequence). The V gene end was trimmed by 5 bases and the J gene end by 5 bases; junction bases not matched to a gene: 6. This CDR3 has 14 amino acids. In nucleotides, the CDR3 is TGTGCCAGTAGTCAAACAGGGGGCCGGGAGACCCAGTACTTC. Amino acid sequence: CASSQTGGRETQYF.

CDR3 in DNA: TGTGCCAGCAGCTTAATGAGCTCCTATAATTCACCCCTCCACTTT. Translating it yields CASSLMSSYNSPLHF. This chain links TRBV7-9 with TRBJ1-6; D is undetermined. In germline, CDR1 is SEHNR, CDR2 FQNEAQ (reference sequence). This CDR3 has 15 residues. The V end was cut by 2 bases, the J end by 0 bases, with 5 bases between.

This clone was detected once. This sequence joins TRBV7-8 and TRBJ2-1, with TRBD2 identical over 10 bases. The J segment lost 10 bases and the V segment lost 1 base, leaving 10 bases of the junction unmatched. The CDR3 extends over 16 amino acids. The germline CDR1 and CDR2 sequences are SGHVS and FQNEAQ. CDR3 in DNA: TGTGCCAGCAGCTTAGTTACAGCGGGAGGGCCAGGCGAGCAGTTCTTC. It codes for CASSLVTAGGPGEQFF. Full variable domain (missing parts from reference TRBV7-8 and TRBJ2-1): GAGVSQSPRYKVAKRGQDVALRCDPISGHVSLFWYQQALGQGPEFLTYFQNEAQLDKSGLPSDRFFAERPEGSVSTLKIQRTQQEDSAVYLCASSLVTAGGPGEQFFGPGTRLTVL.

The chain is built from TRBV4-1 and TRBJ2-7; D might be TRBD2 (6 bases). This CDR3 has 15 amino acids. V was cut by 5 bases and J by 2 bases, with 16 bases left in between. Germline V gene data show CDR1 as MGHRA and CDR2 as YSYEKL. CDR3 in DNA: TGCGCCAGCAGCGAACCGGGACTCCCCCCCTACGAGCAGTACTTC. Protein: CASSEPGLPPYEQYF.

This chain joins TRBV7-2 and TRBJ1-2; 10 nucleotides align to TRBD1. Trimming at V came to 4 bases and at J to 7 bases, leaving 15 bases not matched to a gene. Germline CDR1 reads SGHTA; CDR2 reads FQGNSA. The CDR3 extends over 17 amino acids. The CDR3 nucleotides are TGTGCCAGCAGCTCCCCCGCACTTTCCGGGACAGGGGTTGGCTACACCTTC. The encoded protein is CASSSPALSGTGVGYTF. Together with reference TRBV7-2 and TRBJ1-2, the CDR3 gives the full variable domain: GAGVSQSPSNKVTEKGKDVELRCDPISGHTALYWYRQSLGQGLEFLIYFQGNSAPDKSGLPSDRFSAERTGGSVSTLTIQRTQQEDSAVYLCASSSPALSGTGVGYTFGSGTRLTVV.

The count of this clone is one. This rearrangement joins TRBV19 to TRBJ2-1; D call uncertain. The CDR3 contains 12 residues. Trimming cost V 3 bases and J 6 bases, with 6 bases left between them. The germline V gene encodes CDR1 LNHDA and CDR2 SQIVND (reference sequence). The CDR3 DNA sequence: TGTGCCAGTAGTATTCAGGTCAATGAGCAGTTCTTC. As protein: CASSIQVNEQFF.

V is TRBV6-5 and J is TRBJ1-3, with 7 bases identical to TRBD1. There are 16 residues in the CDR3. CDR1 is MNHEY and CDR2 is SVGAGI in the germline V gene. V lost 0 bases and J lost 4; bases outside the gene matches: 6. CDR3 DNA sequence: TGTGCCAGCAGTTACTCCGGGACAGCTGTGGGAAACACCATATATTTT. Translated: CASSYSGTAVGNTIYF.

The V and J genes are TRBV7-2 and TRBJ1-6; D remains ambiguous. V shed 5 bases and J shed 6 bases, with 17 bases lying between them. In germline, CDR1 is SGHTA, CDR2 FQGNSA. This CDR3 region has 16 residues. The CDR3 loop reads CASSGPLALFNSPLHF. CDR3 nucleotide sequence: TGTGCCAGCAGCGGCCCATTAGCCCTCTTTAATTCACCCCTCCACTTT.

The chain combines TRBV10-1 with TRBJ1-2; D ambiguous. Germline lookup yields CDR1 WNHNN and CDR2 SYGVQD (reference sequence). V lost 3 bases, J lost 2 bases, and 7 bases lay in between. The CDR3 is 13 amino acids. CDR3 in amino acids: CASSEKQNYGYTF. The CDR3 nucleotides are TGCGCCAGCAGTGAAAAACAGAACTATGGCTACACCTTC.

The J gene is TRBJ1-1, the V gene TRBV18; D is unclear. Germline V CDR1 and CDR2: KGHSH, LQKENI. V was shortened by 0 bases and J by 3 bases, with 8 bases between the two germline ends. This CDR3 is built from 14 residues. The CDR3 protein is CASSPPSTDTEAFF. The CDR3 DNA sequence: TGTGCCAGCTCACCACCCTCCACGGACACTGAAGCTTTCTTT.

J is TRBJ2-5 and V is TRBV2; TRBD1 aligns across 7 bases. Germline lookup yields CDR1 SNHLY and CDR2 FYNNEI. V lost 6 bases and J lost 1; bases outside the gene matches: 8. This CDR3 has 15 amino acids. The CDR3 here is CASRPQGQPQETQYF. The CDR3 DNA sequence: TGTGCCAGCAGACCCCAGGGACAGCCCCAAGAGACCCAGTACTTC.

The count of this clone is one. This chain links TRBV12-2 with TRBJ2-2; the DNA was not compared with TRBD2, the D call given in the table. TRBV12-2 is marked as a pseudogene. The CDR3 spans 20 residues. DNA of the CDR3: TGTGCAAGTCGCTTACCCCCGGGACTAGCGGGGGGGCCTAACACCGGGGAGCTGTTTTTT. Its protein product is CASRLPPGLAGGPNTGELFF.

The chain carries TRBV3-1 (or the pseudogene TRBV3-2) and TRBJ1-5; 9 bases are shared with TRBD1. This CDR3 is 14 amino acids long. Germline CDR1 reads LGHDT; CDR2 reads YNNKEL (reference sequence). The V segment lost 5 bases and the J segment 7 bases; nucleotides outside the gene matches: 6. This chain's CDR3 is CASSSRQGGQPQHF. The CDR3 DNA is TGTGCCAGCAGCTCCCGACAGGGGGGACAGCCCCAGCATTTT.